The clone carrying this T cell receptor (beta chain) was recorded many times. With 4 bases removed from V and 0 bases from J, the gap between germline ends came to 19 bases. Germline V gene lookup returns CDR1 MGHRA and CDR2 YSYEKL. CDR3 length equals 17 residues. Unique molecular identifiers were incorporated into the prepared TCRbeta library. TCRdb processed the PCR reads anew with MiXCR; each CDR3 protein has one entry. The data show around 250,000 distinct CDR3 sequences, approximately 9.8% seen once. These data come from a study of T-cell reconstitution after alpha-beta-depleted transplantation in children.

The TCR comes from a human donor who donated a stem cell graft to a child with SCID. The sequencing used PBMCs from the stem cell graft donor, collected from the stem cell graft. V usage is TRBV4-1 and J usage is TRBJ2-7; tentative D call: TRBD2 (7 bases). DNA of the CDR3: TGCGCCAGCAGCCCCCTTCTAAGGGGGGGAAGCTCCTACGAGCAGTACTTC. Amino acids: CASSPLLRGGSSYEQYF.